Each of the 26 T cell receptor beta chains below was sequenced from the same sample in a study of T cell responses to AZD1222 COVID-19 vaccine. Profiling relied on immunoSEQ multiplex PCR, and the TCRdb table lists in-frame clones only, not all of them. The sample holds about 100,000 clones, 87% seen once. Sequenced material: peripheral blood, taken on day 0 of AZD1222 vaccination. All receptors derive from an adult in good health.

The rearrangement links TRBV12-3 or TRBV12-4 to TRBJ1-2; D gene uncertain. The CDR3 covers 13 residues. V gave up 5 bases and J gave up 7 bases, with 14 bases separating them. CDR3 sequence reads: CASSPGPERGYTF. In nucleotides, the CDR3 is TGTGCCAGCAGTCCGGGCCCCGAGCGTGGCTACACCTTC.

The gene calls are TRBV4-1 and TRBJ2-4, with a weak D call TRBD2 (6 bases). The V gene lost 6 bases and the J gene lost 0 bases, with 30 bases spanning the gap. This CDR3 spans 21 amino acids. Germline CDR1 is MGHRA and CDR2 is YSYEKL. For the CDR3, the DNA is TGCGCCAGCAGAGCAGATTCCCGGACCCCCGAGGGAGGCCAAGCCAAAAACATTCAGTACTTC. Translating it yields CASRADSRTPEGGQAKNIQYF.

V and J are TRBV2 and TRBJ2-5; tentatively, D is TRBD1 or TRBD2 (5 bases each). Deletions cut 3 bases from V and 8 bases from J, with 7 bases between. The CDR3 is 11 amino acids. Germline assignment: CDR1 SNHLY and CDR2 FYNNEI. CDR3 coding DNA: TGTGCCAGCAGTGAGAGGGACACCCAGTACTTC. Its translation is CASSERDTQYF.

The chain uses TRBV4-3 and TRBJ1-3; D remains ambiguous. The V gene's germline CDR1 is LGHNA and CDR2 YSLEER. Trimming took 3 bases from V and 0 from J, leaving 15 bases between them. CDR3 length: 17 amino acids. DNA of the CDR3: TGCGCCAGCAGCCATCTTGGGTCAGCAGACTCTGGAAACACCATATATTTT. Protein: CASSHLGSADSGNTIYF.

V is TRBV14 and J is TRBJ2-1, with 9 positions matching TRBD2. The CDR3 is 15 residues long. The trim removed 5 bases at V and 4 bases at J, leaving 6 bases unmatched. Looked up from germline, CDR1 is SGHDN and CDR2 is FVKESK. The CDR3 spells CASSIAGAVYNEQFF. CDR3 sequence (DNA): TGTGCCAGCAGCATAGCGGGAGCGGTATACAATGAGCAGTTCTTC.

The rearrangement joins TRBV14 to TRBJ2-2; D possibly corresponds to TRBD2 (5 bases). Germline V gives CDR1 SGHDN, CDR2 FVKESK. V was trimmed by 0 bases and J by 6 bases, leaving 23 bases between them. CDR3 size: 19 residues. The CDR3 sequence: CASSQEFRRMRGQAGELFF. The DNA of the CDR3 is TGTGCCAGCAGCCAAGAATTCCGAAGAATGAGAGGGCAGGCCGGGGAGCTGTTTTTT.

The rearrangement links TRBV5-4 to TRBJ2-3, with TRBD2 matching over 11 bases. The CDR3 spans 18 residues. Germline-derived CDR1 and CDR2 are SGHNT and YYREEE (reference sequence). With 1 base clipped from V and 0 bases from J, the junction kept 7 bases outside the gene matches. The CDR3 DNA reads TGTGCCAGCAGCTTGAAACTAGCGGGGGCCATTAGCACAGATACGCAGTATTTT. Translated: CASSLKLAGAISTDTQYF.

This clone was seen only a few times. This rearrangement joins TRBV2 to TRBJ1-2, with D perhaps TRBD1 (5 bases). Deletions cut 4 bases from V and 6 bases from J, with 12 bases between. This CDR3 has 13 amino acids. Germline assignment: CDR1 SNHLY and CDR2 FYNNEI. The CDR3 spells CASSGDVAHGYTF. The CDR3 region has the DNA TGTGCCAGCAGTGGGGACGTGGCCCATGGCTACACCTTC.

J is TRBJ2-7 and V is TRBV12-3 or TRBV12-4; D gene uncertain. The CDR3 loop spans 12 amino acids. V lost 3 bases, J lost 5 bases, and 8 bases lay in between. In DNA form, the CDR3 reads TGTGCCAGCAGTTTTGGAAGCCACGAGCAGTACTTC. Translating it yields CASSFGSHEQYF.

V is TRBV5-1 and J is TRBJ1-5; 7 bases are shared with TRBD1. The germline V gene encodes CDR1 SGHRS and CDR2 YFSETQ. CDR3 size: 14 residues. Losses at the gene ends were 2 bases for V and 5 bases for J; bases not matched to a gene: 4. The DNA of the CDR3 is TGCGCCAGCAGCTTCACAGGGGATGATCAGCCCCAGCATTTT. It specifies CASSFTGDDQPQHF.

The chain employs TRBV10-3 and TRBJ1-2; D is perhaps TRBD1 (5 bases). V lost 4 bases and J 2 bases, leaving 11 bases between the germline ends. The germline gives CDR1 ENHRY, CDR2 SYGVKD. This CDR3 region has 14 residues. The CDR3 protein is CAISAQGGNYGYTF. The CDR3 DNA reads as TGTGCCATCAGTGCTCAGGGAGGAAACTATGGCTACACCTTC.

This sequence joins TRBV11-2 and TRBJ1-1; D remains unclear. V dropped 1 base and J dropped 8 bases, with 11 bases sitting between them. CDR1 is SGHAT and CDR2 is FQNNGV in the germline V gene. This CDR3 has 13 residues. The CDR3 DNA is TGTGCCAGCAGCTTAGCCACCCGTGGGGAAGCTTTCTTT. Translating gives CASSLATRGEAFF.

The chain carries TRBV7-2 and TRBJ1-1; the D gene is possibly TRBD1 (5 bases). Germline V gene lookup returns CDR1 SGHTA and CDR2 FQGNSA. V dropped 5 bases and J dropped 2 bases, with 18 bases sitting between them. The CDR3 runs to 16 residues. CDR3 region: CASSASGGVRNTEAFF. The CDR3, as DNA: TGTGCCAGCAGCGCCTCCGGGGGGGTCAGAAACACTGAAGCTTTCTTT.

This clone occurred a few times. The chain recombines TRBV4-3 with TRBJ1-1, with D tentatively TRBD1 (6 bases). CDR3 length: 15 amino acids. Trimming removed 0 bases at V and 5 bases at J, with 13 bases between. Germline assignment: CDR1 LGHNA and CDR2 YSLEER. The CDR3 spells CASSQEYREGTEAFF. The CDR3 DNA follows: TGCGCCAGCAGCCAAGAGTACAGGGAGGGGACTGAAGCTTTCTTT.

The V and J genes are TRBV5-4 and TRBJ2-7; 7 bases align to TRBD1. In germline, CDR1 is SGHNT, CDR2 YYREEE (reference sequence). After removal of 4 bases from V and 3 bases from J, the junction contained 10 bases not matched to a gene. The CDR3 totals 15 residues. As DNA, the CDR3 is TGTGCCAGCAGCCCGACAGCGACAGGGAGCTACGAGCAGTACTTC. As protein: CASSPTATGSYEQYF.

The chain uses TRBV4-3 and TRBJ2-7; D may be TRBD1 (5 bases). This CDR3 region has 14 residues. V was cut by 0 bases and J by 7 bases, with 13 bases left in between. Germline CDR1 reads LGHNA; CDR2 reads YSLEER. This CDR3 is CASSQDGAAGEQYF. The CDR3 DNA sequence: TGCGCCAGCAGCCAAGATGGGGCGGCTGGGGAGCAGTACTTC.

The chain employs TRBV7-9 and TRBJ2-7; TRBD2 aligns across 11 bases. Germline V gives CDR1 SEHNR, CDR2 FQNEAQ (reference sequence). Losses at the gene ends were 5 bases for V and 2 bases for J; bases not matched to a gene: 11. The CDR3 is 17 amino acids. CDR3 in amino acids: CASSTQLAGEAPYEQYF. For the CDR3, the DNA is TGTGCCAGCAGCACCCAACTAGCGGGAGAGGCCCCCTACGAGCAGTACTTC.

The chain joins TRBV5-1 to TRBJ2-2, with TRBD2 identical over 9 bases. Per the germline V gene, CDR1 is SGHRS and CDR2 is YFSETQ. The CDR3 has 14 residues. J was trimmed by 4 bases and V by 5 bases; bases with no gene match: 3. The CDR3 spells CASRREGTTGELFF. In DNA form, the CDR3 reads TGCGCCAGCAGGCGGGAGGGCACCACCGGGGAGCTGTTTTTT. Full variable domain (missing parts from reference TRBV5-1 and TRBJ2-2): KAGVTQTPRYLIKTRGQQVTLSCSPISGHRSVSWYQQTPGQGLQFLFEYFSETQRNKGNFPGRFSGRQFSNSRSEMNVSTLELGDSALYLCASRREGTTGELFFGEGSRLTVL.

This clone was seen just once. The chain links TRBV6-5 to TRBJ1-1; unclear D gene. CDR1 and CDR2 (germline): MNHEY, SVGAGI. V lost 4 bases to trimming and J lost 2 bases, with 11 bases between them. This CDR3 has 14 amino acids. The CDR3 DNA reads TGTGCCAGCAGTTGGTTGGCCGCAAACACTGAAGCTTTCTTT. Protein: CASSWLAANTEAFF.

The chain couples TRBV10-2 to TRBJ1-1; TRBD1 agrees at 8 bases. The length of the CDR3 is 18 residues. The germline CDR1 and CDR2 sequences are WSHSY and SAAADI. The junction had 15 bases not matched to a gene; V was cut back by 0 bases and J by 6 bases. This chain's CDR3 is CASSESTGDGYPLSEAFF. CDR3 nucleotide sequence: TGCGCCAGCAGTGAGTCGACAGGGGACGGCTACCCCCTCTCTGAAGCTTTCTTT.

J is TRBJ2-1 and V is TRBV3-1 (or the pseudogene TRBV3-2), with D perhaps given as TRBD1 or TRBD2 (5 bases each). The V and J ends lost 3 bases and 6 bases respectively, with 15 bases between them. This CDR3 spans 15 amino acids. In germline, CDR1 is LGHDT, CDR2 YNNKEL (reference sequence). In DNA form, the CDR3 reads TGTGCCAGCAGCCAGGGTGGGGGACGGAGCAATGAGCAGTTCTTC. This translates into CASSQGGGRSNEQFF.

The CDR3 sequence: CASSAGTGGRYGYTF. CDR3 bases: TGTGCCAGTAGTGCCGGGACAGGGGGTCGTTACGGCTACACCTTC. The chain recombines TRBV19 with TRBJ1-2, with TRBD1 matching 11 bases. Germline V lookup: CDR1 LNHDA, CDR2 SQIVND (reference sequence). The J segment lost 8 bases and the V segment lost 5 bases, leaving 10 bases of the junction unmatched. The CDR3 extends over 15 amino acids. The complete variable domain, with remaining parts taken from reference TRBV19 and TRBJ1-2, reads DGGITQSPKYLFRKEGQNVTLSCEQNLNHDAMYWYRQDPGQGLRLIYYSQIVNDFQKGDIAEGYSVSREKKESFPLTVTSAQKNPTAFYLCASSAGTGGRYGYTFGSGTRLTVV.

The CDR3, as DNA: TGTGCCACCAGTGAGGGGGTTAACACAGATACGCAGTATTTT. It codes for CATSEGVNTDTQYF. The chain employs TRBV24-1 and TRBJ2-3; D may be TRBD1 or TRBD2 (5 bases each). CDR1 KGHDR and CDR2 SFDVKD come from the germline V gene. Trimming left V 4 bases short and J 2 bases short, with 9 bases between. CDR3 size: 14 residues.

This clone came up once. The chain has TRBV5-1 and TRBJ2-7; 8 bases agree with TRBD2. CDR1 and CDR2 from the germline V gene are SGHRS and YFSETQ. J gave up 5 bases and V 4 bases, and 11 bases lay outside the gene matches. The CDR3 is 15 amino acids. CDR3 nucleotide sequence: TGCGCCAGCAGCGAGGGCGGGGGGCCGTCGGACGAGCAGTACTTC. Protein product: CASSEGGGPSDEQYF.

The rearrangement joins TRBV18 to TRBJ2-3; D possibly corresponds to TRBD1 (6 bases). This CDR3 has 15 amino acids. The germline CDR1 and CDR2 sequences are KGHSH and LQKENI. Trimming stripped 8 bases from V and 2 bases from J, with 17 bases between. The CDR3 nucleotides are TGTGCCAGCACGCGGACAGAGCAGCTCACAGATACGCAGTATTTT. This translates into CASTRTEQLTDTQYF. The whole variable domain, filled in from reference TRBV18 and TRBJ2-3, reads NAGVMQNPRHLVRRRGQEARLRCSPMKGHSHVYWYRQLPEEGLKFMVYLQKENIIDESGMPKERFSAEFPKEGPSILRIQQVVRGDSAAYFCASTRTEQLTDTQYFGPGTRLTVL.

The chain carries TRBV7-9 and TRBJ2-3; unclear D gene. The CDR3 is 11 amino acids. Germline V lookup: CDR1 SEHNR, CDR2 FQNEAQ (reference sequence). The V end lost 7 bases, the J end lost 3 bases, and 5 bases lay between the germline ends. Here the CDR3 reads CASIETDTQYF. CDR3 DNA: TGTGCCAGCATTGAGACAGATACGCAGTATTTT.